This TCR beta chain originates from a study of blood T cells in healthy people across ages. This clonotype has a count of ten or more. A J-beta primer mix and a sample-barcoded 5' primer were used in a second PCR of about 7 to 12 cycles. One entry per CDR3 protein, called by TCRdb with MiXCR from the 5' RACE reads. The data contain some 1.5 million distinct CDR3 sequences, 28% of them singletons. This TCR came from a woman aged 25 to 39 in good health. Sequences were obtained from blood.

This chain's CDR3 is CASSESVLRGGYEQYF. Here the CDR3 DNA reads TGCGCCAGCAGTGAGTCGGTCTTAAGAGGGGGCTACGAGCAGTACTTC. The chain recombines TRBV10-2 with TRBJ2-7; TRBD1 is a possible D gene (6 bases). The V gene's germline CDR1 is WSHSY and CDR2 SAAADI. Trimming took off 0 bases at V and 3 bases at J, with 15 bases between the two ends. There are 16 residues in the CDR3.